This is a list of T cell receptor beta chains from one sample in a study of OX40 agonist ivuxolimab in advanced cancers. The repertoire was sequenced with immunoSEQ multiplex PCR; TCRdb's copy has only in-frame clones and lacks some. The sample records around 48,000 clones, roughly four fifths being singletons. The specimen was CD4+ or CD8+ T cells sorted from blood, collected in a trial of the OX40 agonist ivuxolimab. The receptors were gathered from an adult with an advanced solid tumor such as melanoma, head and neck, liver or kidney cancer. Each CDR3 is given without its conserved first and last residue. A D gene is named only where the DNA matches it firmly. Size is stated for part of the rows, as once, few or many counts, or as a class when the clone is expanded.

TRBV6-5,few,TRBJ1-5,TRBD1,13,ASSWTGGINQPQH
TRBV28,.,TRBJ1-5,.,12,ASSIPLSNQPQH
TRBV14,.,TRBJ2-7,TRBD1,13,ASSQVKGAAYEQY
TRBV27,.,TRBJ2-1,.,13,ASSLSPEGSYEQF
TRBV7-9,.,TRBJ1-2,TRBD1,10,ASSSAGGAYT
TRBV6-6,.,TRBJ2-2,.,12,ASRRTDGEGELF
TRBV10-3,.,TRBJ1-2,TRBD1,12,AIKGTDANYGYT
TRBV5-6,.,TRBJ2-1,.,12,ASSLGGPYNEQF
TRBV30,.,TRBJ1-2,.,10,AWSVLDRGYT
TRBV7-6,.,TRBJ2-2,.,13,ASTSHPAITGELF
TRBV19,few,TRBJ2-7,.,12,ASSLVKDSYEQY
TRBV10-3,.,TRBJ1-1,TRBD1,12,ATGTGGLNTEAF
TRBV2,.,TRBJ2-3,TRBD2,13,ASSDRTSGSDTQY
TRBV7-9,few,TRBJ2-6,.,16,ASSLGLGARGGANVLT
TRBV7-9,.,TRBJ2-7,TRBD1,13,ASSLGDRGRLEQY
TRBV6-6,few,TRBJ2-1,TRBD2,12,ASSYAGVVDEQF
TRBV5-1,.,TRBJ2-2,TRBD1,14,ASSPRTGGKGGELF
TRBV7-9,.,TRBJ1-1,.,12,ASSLSRGIPEAF
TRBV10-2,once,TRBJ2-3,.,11,ASSETGRYTQY
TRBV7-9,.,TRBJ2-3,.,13,ASSPRWPGTDTQY
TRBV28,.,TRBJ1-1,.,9,ASAGRSKAF
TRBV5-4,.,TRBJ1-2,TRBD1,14,ASSRRTGAPPYGYT
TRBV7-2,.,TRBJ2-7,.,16,ASSALSRQQSLSYEQY
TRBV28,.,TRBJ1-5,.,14,ASSSEGDQSNQPQH
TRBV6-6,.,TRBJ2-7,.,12,ASSYSRDFTEQY